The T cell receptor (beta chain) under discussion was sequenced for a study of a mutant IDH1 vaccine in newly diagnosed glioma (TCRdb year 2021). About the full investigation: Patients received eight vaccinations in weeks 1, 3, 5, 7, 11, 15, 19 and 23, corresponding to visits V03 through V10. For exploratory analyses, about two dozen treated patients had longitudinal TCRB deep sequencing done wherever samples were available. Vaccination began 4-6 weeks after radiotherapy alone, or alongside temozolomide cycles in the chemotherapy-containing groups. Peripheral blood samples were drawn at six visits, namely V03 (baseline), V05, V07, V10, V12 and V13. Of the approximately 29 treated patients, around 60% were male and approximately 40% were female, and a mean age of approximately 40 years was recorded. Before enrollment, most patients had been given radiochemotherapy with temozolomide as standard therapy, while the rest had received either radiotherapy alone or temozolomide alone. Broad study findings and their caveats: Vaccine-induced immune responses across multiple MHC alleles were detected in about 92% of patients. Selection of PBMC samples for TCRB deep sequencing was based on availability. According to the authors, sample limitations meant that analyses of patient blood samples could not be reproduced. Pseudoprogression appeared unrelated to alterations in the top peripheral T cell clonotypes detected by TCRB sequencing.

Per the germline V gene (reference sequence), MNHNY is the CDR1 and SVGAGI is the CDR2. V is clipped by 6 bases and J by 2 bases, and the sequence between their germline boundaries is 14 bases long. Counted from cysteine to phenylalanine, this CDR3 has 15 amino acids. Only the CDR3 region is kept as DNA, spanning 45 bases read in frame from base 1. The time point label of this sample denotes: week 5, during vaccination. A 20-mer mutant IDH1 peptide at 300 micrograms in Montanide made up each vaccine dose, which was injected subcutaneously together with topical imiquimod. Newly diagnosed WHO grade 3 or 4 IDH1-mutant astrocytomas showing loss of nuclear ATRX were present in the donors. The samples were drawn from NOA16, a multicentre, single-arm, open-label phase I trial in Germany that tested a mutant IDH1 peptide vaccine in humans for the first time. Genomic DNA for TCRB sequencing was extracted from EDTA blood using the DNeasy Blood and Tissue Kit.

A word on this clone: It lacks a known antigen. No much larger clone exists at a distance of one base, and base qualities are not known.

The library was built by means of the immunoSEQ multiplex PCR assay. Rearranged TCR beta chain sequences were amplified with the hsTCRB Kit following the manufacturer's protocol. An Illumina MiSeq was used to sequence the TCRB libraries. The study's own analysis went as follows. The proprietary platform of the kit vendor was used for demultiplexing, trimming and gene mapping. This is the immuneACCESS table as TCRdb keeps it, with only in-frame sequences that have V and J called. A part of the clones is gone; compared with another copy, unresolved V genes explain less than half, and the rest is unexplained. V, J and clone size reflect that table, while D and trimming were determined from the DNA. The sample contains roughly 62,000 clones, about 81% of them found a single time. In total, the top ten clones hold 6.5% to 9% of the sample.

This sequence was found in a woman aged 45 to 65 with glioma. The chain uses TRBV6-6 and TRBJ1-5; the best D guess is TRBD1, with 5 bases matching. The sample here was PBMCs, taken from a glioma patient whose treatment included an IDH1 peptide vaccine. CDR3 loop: CASRSRGTGNQPQHF. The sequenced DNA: TGTGCCAGCAGAAGCCGGGGCACTGGCAATCAGCCCCAGCATTTT.